These 5 T cell receptor beta chains originate from one sample sequenced in a study of low-dose radiotherapy and immunotherapy resistance in tumors. TRAV and TRBV primers primed cDNA for both TCRalpha and TCRbeta. It was with a constant-region primer and a V-primer adapter that TCRs were amplified over roughly 19 PCR cycles. TCRdb analysed the reads with MiXCR anew, one entry per CDR3 protein. The table records around 10,000 distinct CDR3 sequences, 69% of them present only once. The receptors come from a human donor with advanced metastatic prostate, ovarian, gallbladder or colorectal cancer (not recorded which). This table probably holds off-target reads from a library built for another chain.

The chain has TRBV5-4 and TRBJ2-1; 8 positions agree with TRBD2. The length of the CDR3 is 15 residues. Germline CDR1 is SGHNT and CDR2 is YYREEE (reference sequence). With 4 bases clipped from V and 5 bases from J, the junction kept 8 bases outside the gene matches. CDR3 residues: CASSLKREINNEQFF. In DNA, the CDR3 is TGTGCCAGCAGCCTCAAGCGGGAGATCAACAATGAGCAGTTCTTC.

By proportion, this clonotype is large. The chain carries TRBV5-6 and TRBJ1-1; maybe TRBD1 (5 bases). This CDR3 has 14 amino acids. Germline CDR1 SGHDT, CDR2 YYEEEE. Trimming cost V 2 bases and J 1 base, with 9 bases left between them. CDR3 protein: CASSFSGSNTEAFF. The CDR3 DNA sequence: TGTGCCAGCAGCTTCTCAGGGTCGAACACTGAAGCTTTCTTT.

This clonotype was seen a handful of times. The chain uses TRBV6-1 and TRBJ2-7; 8 bases match TRBD1. With 1 base clipped from V and 8 bases from J, the junction kept 4 bases outside the gene matches. Germline lookup yields CDR1 MNHNS and CDR2 SASEGT. This CDR3 region has 13 residues. The CDR3 DNA reads as TGTGCCAGCAGTGAAGTGGGACAGGAAAAGCAGTACTTC. It encodes CASSEVGQEKQYF.

The rearrangement uses TRBV7-2 and TRBJ2-3; D is undetermined. CDR1 and CDR2 (germline): SGHTA, FQGNSA. V was clipped by 0 bases and J by 0 bases, with 7 bases between them. The CDR3 contains 15 residues. The CDR3 region is CASSLALGSTDTQYF. In DNA, the CDR3 is TGTGCCAGCAGCTTAGCTTTGGGAAGCACAGATACGCAGTATTTT. The entire variable domain, with the rest obtained from reference TRBV7-2 and TRBJ2-3, is as follows: GAGVSQSPSNKVTEKGKDVELRCDPISGHTALYWYRQSLGQGLEFLIYFQGNSAPDKSGLPSDRFSAERTGGSVSTLTIQRTQQEDSAVYLCASSLALGSTDTQYFGPGTRLTVL.

This clonotype was seen only a few times. This chain connects TRBV28 to TRBJ2-7, with D unresolved. V lost 6 bases to trimming and J lost 2 bases, with 5 bases between them. The germline CDR1 and CDR2 sequences are MDHEN and SYDVKM. The CDR3 runs to 11 residues. This CDR3 is CASSYTYEQYF. In DNA, the CDR3 is TGTGCCAGCAGCTACACCTACGAGCAGTACTTC.